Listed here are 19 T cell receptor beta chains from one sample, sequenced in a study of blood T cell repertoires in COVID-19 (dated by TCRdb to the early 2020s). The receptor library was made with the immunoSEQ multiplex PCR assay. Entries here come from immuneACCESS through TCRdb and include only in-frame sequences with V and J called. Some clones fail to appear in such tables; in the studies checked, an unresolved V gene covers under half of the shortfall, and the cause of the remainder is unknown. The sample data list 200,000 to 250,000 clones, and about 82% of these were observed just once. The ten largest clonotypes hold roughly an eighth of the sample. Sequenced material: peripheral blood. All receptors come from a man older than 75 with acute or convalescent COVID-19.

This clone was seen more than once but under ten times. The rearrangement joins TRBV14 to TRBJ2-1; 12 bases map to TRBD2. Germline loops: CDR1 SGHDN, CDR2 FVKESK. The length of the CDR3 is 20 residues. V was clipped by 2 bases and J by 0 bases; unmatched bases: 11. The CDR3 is CASSQRLGLAGQSSYNEQFF. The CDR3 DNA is TGTGCCAGCAGCCAACGGTTAGGACTAGCGGGGCAGAGCTCCTACAATGAGCAGTTCTTC.

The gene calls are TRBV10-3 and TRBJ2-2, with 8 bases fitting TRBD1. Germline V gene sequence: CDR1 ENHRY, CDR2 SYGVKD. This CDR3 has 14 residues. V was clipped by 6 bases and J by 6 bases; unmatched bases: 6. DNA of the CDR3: TGTGCCATCAGAGGACAGGGTCGGTCCGGGGAGCTGTTTTTT. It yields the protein CAIRGQGRSGELFF.

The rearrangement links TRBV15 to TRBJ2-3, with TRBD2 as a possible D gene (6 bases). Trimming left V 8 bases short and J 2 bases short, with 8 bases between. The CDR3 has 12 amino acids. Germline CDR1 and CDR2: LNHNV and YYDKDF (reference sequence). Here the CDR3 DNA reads TGTGCCACCGGACTAAACACAGATACGCAGTATTTT. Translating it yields CATGLNTDTQYF.

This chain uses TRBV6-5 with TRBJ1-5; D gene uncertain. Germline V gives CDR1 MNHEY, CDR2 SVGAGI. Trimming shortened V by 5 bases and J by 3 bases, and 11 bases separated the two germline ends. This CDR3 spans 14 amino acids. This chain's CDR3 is CASSPSGNNQPQHF. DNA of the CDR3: TGTGCCAGCAGTCCCTCGGGAAACAATCAGCCCCAGCATTTT.

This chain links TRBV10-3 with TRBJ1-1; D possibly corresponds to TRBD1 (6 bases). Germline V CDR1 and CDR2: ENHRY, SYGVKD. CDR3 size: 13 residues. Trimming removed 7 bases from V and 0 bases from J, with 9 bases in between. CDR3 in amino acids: CAIKTGMNTEAFF. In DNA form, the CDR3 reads TGTGCCATCAAGACAGGCATGAACACTGAAGCTTTCTTT.

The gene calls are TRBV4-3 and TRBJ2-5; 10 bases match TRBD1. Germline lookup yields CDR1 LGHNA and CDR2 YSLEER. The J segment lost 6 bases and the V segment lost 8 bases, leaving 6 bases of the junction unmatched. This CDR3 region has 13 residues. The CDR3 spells CASARTGGQTQYF. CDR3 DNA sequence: TGCGCCAGCGCCCGGACAGGGGGACAGACCCAGTACTTC.

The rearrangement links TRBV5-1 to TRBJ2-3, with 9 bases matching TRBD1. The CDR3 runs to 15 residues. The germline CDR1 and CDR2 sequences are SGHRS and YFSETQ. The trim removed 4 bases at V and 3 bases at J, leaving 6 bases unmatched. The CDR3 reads CASSLTGQGTDTQYF. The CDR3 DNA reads TGCGCCAGCAGCCTAACGGGACAGGGAACAGATACGCAGTATTTT. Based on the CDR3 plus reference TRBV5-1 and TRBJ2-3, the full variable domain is KAGVTQTPRYLIKTRGQQVTLSCSPISGHRSVSWYQQTPGQGLQFLFEYFSETQRNKGNFPGRFSGRQFSNSRSEMNVSTLELGDSALYLCASSLTGQGTDTQYFGPGTRLTVL.

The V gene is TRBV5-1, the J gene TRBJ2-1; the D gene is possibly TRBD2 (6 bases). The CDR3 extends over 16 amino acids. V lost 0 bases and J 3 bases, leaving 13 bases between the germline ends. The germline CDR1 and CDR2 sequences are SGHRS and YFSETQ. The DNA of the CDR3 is TGCGCCAGCAGCTTGGGCGGGAATCGGGTCTACAATGAGCAGTTCTTC. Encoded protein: CASSLGGNRVYNEQFF.

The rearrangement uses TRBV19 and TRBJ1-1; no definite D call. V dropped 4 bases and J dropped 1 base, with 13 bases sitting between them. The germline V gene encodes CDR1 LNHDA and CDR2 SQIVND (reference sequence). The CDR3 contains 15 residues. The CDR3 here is CASSSRSAGNTEAFF. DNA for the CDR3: TGTGCCAGTAGTAGTCGCTCCGCGGGGAACACTGAAGCTTTCTTT.

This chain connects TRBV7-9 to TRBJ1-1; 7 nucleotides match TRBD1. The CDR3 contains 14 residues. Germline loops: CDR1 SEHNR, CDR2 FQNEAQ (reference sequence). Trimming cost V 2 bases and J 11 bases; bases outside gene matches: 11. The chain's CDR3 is CASSLYPQGPSAFF. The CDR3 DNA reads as TGTGCCAGCAGCTTATACCCACAGGGGCCCTCGGCTTTCTTT.

The CDR3 DNA reads as TGTGCCAGCAGCTTGAACAGGGGGCATTGGAAGTTCTTC. It is translated as CASSLNRGHWKFF. This sequence joins TRBV7-9 and TRBJ2-1, with 9 positions matching TRBD1. Unmatched junction bases numbered 8, after V lost 3 bases and J lost 14 bases. CDR3 length: 13 residues. Germline assignment: CDR1 SEHNR and CDR2 FQNEAQ (reference sequence).

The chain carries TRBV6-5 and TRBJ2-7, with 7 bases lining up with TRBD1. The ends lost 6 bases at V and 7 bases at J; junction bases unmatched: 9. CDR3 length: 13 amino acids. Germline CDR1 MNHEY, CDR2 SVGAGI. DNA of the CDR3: TGTGCCAGCAGCCGAGCGACAGGGAGAGAGCAGTACTTC. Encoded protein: CASSRATGREQYF.

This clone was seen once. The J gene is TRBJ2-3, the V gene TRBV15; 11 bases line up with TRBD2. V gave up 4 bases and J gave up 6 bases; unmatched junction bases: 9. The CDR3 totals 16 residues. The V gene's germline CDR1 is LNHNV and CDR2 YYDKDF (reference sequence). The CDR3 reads CATSTRRTSGWDTQYF. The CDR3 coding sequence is TGTGCCACCAGCACCCGCCGGACTAGCGGGTGGGATACGCAGTATTTT.

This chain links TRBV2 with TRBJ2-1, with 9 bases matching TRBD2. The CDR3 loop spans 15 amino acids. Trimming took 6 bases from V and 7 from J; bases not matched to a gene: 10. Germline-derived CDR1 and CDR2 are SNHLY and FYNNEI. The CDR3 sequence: CASSWREGRGNEQFF. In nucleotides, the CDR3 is TGTGCCAGCAGCTGGCGGGAGGGCCGGGGTAATGAGCAGTTCTTC.

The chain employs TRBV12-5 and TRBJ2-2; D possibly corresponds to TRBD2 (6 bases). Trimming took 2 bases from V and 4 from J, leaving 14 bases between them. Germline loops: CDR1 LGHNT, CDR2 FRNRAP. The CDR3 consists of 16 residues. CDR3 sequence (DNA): TGTGCTAGTGGTTTGAGGCACGGGGGACTCACCGGGGAGCTGTTTTTT. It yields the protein CASGLRHGGLTGELFF.

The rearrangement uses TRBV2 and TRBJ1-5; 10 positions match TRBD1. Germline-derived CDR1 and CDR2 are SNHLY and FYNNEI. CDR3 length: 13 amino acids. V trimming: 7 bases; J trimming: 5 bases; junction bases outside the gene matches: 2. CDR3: CASTGTGDQPQHF. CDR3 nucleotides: TGTGCCAGCACCGGGACAGGGGATCAGCCCCAGCATTTT.

CDR3 nucleotides: TGTGCCAGCTCACCCGGGTTATCCAAAAACATTCAGTACTTC. The encoded protein is CASSPGLSKNIQYF. The chain has TRBV18 and TRBJ2-4; D gene unclear. CDR3 length: 14 residues. V was pared by 3 bases and J by 2 bases, with 8 bases between. The germline CDR1 and CDR2 sequences are KGHSH and LQKENI.

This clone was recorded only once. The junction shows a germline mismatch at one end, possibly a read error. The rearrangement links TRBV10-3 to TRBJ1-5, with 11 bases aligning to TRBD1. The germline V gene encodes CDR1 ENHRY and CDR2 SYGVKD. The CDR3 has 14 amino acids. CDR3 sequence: CAISRTGGNQPQHF. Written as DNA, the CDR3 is TGTGCCATCAGCCGGACAGGGGGCAACCAGCCCCAGCATTTT.

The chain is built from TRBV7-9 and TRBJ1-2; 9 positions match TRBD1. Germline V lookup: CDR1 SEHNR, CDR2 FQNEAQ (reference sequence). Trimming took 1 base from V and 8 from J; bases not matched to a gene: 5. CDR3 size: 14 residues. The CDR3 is CASSLETGGEGYTF. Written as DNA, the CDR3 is TGTGCCAGCAGCTTAGAGACAGGGGGAGAGGGCTACACCTTC.